This T cell receptor (beta chain) was obtained from a study of T cell repertoires in cytomegalovirus infection. Overall study context: Public TCR beta signatures were indicative of both CMV infection and a matching HLA type.

TCRdb reprocessed the reads via MiXCR and lists one record per CDR3 protein. Of about 890,000 distinct CDR3 sequences listed, around 32% are singletons. As to this clonotype: The antigen remains undetermined.

The sample here was cultured CD8+ T cells from PBMCs, taken from culture after CMV antigen stimulation. This receptor was taken from a human donor in good health (CMV status not recorded). Some clones in this sample may be carry-over from other donors' samples.

The DNA of the CDR3 is TGTGCCAGCAGTTTCCTGGTTACCAGACAGATGAACACTGAAGCTTTCTTT. Translating it yields CASSFLVTRQMNTEAFF. V gene TRBV12-3 or TRBV12-4 combines with J gene TRBJ1-1; weak D call: TRBD1 (5 bases). V lost 3 bases and J 0 bases, leaving 17 bases between the germline ends. This CDR3 region has 17 residues.